This T cell receptor (beta chain) was sequenced in a study of shared clonotypes between healthy human individuals. A single count supports this clone. The CDR3 has 13 residues. Germline V gives CDR1 GTSNPN, CDR2 SVGIG (reference sequence). The ends were cut back, 1 base at V and 11 bases at J, with 14 bases in the middle. Profiled with immunoSEQ multiplex PCR; TCRdb holds only in-frame clones, not every one. Among fewer than 3 million clones, around 90% were seen once, and the ten largest hold approximately 0.41%. The sample was naive CD4+ T cells from PBMCs. Subset specified: CD45RA+ positively selected. The J gene is TRBJ1-4, the V gene TRBV30, with D possibly matching TRBD1 (5 bases). This clonotype was obtained from a man between 18 and 35 years old in good health. Some clones in this sample may be carry-over from other donors' samples. The CDR3 nucleotides read TGTGCCTGGAGTGGGGGGGGAGGTAGGAAACTGTTTTTT. Protein: CAWSGGGGRKLFF.